The present T cell receptor (beta chain) was sequenced within a study of OX40 agonist ivuxolimab in advanced cancers. Study findings and constraints: The study found that CD8+ T cells averaged more expanded clones than CD4+.

Turning to this clone: Its target is unknown.

Profiling relied on immunoSEQ multiplex PCR, and the TCRdb table lists in-frame clones only, not all of them. The table lists about 40,000 clones, around 89% of them singletons. This receptor was taken from an adult with an advanced solid tumor such as melanoma, head and neck, liver or kidney cancer. This material consisted of CD4+ or CD8+ T cells sorted from blood, taken in a trial of the OX40 agonist ivuxolimab.

CDR3 residues: CASSYTGYNEQFF. The CDR3 coding sequence is TGTGCCAGCTCTTACACAGGTTACAATGAGCAGTTCTTC. This chain links TRBV18 with TRBJ2-1, with D tentatively TRBD1 (5 bases). The CDR3 has 13 amino acids. Germline CDR1 and CDR2: KGHSH and LQKENI. Trimming stripped 6 bases from V and 4 bases from J, with 10 bases between.